This T cell receptor beta chain was found in a study of blood T cell repertoires in COVID-19. For this clone: The junction and the germline gene differ at one end; a read error may be behind it.

The CDR3 is 12 amino acids. Germline CDR1 reads SNHLY; CDR2 reads FYNNEI. Produced via immunoSEQ multiplex PCR; TCRdb's table is partial and in-frame only. The sample holds around 200,000 clones, roughly nine tenths seen once. Sequenced input: peripheral blood. This clonotype was obtained from a man aged 35 to 55 with active or convalescent COVID-19. V gene TRBV2 combines with J gene TRBJ2-7, with 8 positions matching TRBD1. This chain's CDR3 is CASSEFQGAIVF. The CDR3 coding sequence is TGTGCCAGCAGTGAATTCCAGGGGGCGATTGTTTTC.